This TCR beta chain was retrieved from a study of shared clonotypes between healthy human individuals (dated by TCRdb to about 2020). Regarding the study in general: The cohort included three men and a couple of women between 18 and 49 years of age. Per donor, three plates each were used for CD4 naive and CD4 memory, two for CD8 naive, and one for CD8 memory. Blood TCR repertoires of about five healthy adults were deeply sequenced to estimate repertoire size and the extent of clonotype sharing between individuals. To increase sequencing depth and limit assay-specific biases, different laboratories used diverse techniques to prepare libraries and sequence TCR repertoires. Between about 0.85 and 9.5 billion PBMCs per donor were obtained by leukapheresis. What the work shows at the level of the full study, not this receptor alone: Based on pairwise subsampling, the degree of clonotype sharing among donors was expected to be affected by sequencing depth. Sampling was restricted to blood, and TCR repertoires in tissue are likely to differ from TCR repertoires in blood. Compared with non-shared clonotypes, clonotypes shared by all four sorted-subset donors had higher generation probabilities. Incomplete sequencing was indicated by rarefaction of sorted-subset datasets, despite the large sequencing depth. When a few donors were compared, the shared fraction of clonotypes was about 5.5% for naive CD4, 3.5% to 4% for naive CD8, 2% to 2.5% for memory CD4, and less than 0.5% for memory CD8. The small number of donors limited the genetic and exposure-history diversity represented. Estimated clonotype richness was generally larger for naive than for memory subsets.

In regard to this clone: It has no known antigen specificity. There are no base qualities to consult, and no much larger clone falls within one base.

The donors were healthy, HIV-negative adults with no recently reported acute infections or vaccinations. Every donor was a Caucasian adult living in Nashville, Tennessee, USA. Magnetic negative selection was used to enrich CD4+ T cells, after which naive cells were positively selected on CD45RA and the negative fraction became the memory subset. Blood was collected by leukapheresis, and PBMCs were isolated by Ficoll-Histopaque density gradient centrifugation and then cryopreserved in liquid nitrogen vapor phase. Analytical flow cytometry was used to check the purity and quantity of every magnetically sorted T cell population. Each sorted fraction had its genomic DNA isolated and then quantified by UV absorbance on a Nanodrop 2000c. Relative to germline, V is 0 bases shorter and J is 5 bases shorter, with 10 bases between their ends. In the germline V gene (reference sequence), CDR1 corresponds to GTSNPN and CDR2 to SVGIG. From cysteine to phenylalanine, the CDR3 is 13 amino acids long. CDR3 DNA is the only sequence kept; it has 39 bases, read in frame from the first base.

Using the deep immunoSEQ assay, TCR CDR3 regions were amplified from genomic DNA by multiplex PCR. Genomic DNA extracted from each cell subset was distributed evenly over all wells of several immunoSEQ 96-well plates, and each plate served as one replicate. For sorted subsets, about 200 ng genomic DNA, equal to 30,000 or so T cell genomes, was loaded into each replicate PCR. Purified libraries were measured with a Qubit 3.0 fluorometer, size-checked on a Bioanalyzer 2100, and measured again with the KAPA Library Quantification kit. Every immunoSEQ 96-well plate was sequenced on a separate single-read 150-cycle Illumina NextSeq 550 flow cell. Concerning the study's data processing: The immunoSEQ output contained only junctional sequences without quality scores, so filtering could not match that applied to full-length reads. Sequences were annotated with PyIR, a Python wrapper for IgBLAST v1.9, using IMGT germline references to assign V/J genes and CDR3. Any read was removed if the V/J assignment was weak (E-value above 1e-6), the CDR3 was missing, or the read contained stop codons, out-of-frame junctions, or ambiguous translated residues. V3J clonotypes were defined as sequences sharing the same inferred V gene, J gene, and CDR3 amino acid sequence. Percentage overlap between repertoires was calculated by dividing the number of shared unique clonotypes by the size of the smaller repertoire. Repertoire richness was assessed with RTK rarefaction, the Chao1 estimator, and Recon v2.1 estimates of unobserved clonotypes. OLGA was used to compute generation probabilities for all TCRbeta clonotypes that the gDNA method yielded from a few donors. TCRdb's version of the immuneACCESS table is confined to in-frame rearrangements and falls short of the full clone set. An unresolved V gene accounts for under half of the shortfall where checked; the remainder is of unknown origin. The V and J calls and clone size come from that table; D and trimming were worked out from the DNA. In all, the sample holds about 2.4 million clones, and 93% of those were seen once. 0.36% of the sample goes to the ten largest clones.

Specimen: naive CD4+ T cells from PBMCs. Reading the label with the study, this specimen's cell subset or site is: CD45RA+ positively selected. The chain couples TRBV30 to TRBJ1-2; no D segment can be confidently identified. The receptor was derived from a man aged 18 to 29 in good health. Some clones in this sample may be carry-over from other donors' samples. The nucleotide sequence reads TGTGCCTGGAGTGTAAGAAGCCCTTATGGCTACACCTTC. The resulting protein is CAWSVRSPYGYTF.